This T cell receptor beta chain was recorded in a study of OX40 agonist ivuxolimab in advanced cancers. Measured with immunoSEQ multiplex PCR; TCRdb has only the in-frame clones, and not every one. The sample lists about 70,000 clones, 80% to 95% occurring once. The CDR3 consists of 15 residues. Trimming left V 8 bases short and J 5 bases short, with 22 bases between. Germline CDR1 is SNHLY and CDR2 is FYNNEI. This TCR derives from an adult with an advanced solid tumor such as melanoma, head and neck, liver or kidney cancer. V usage is TRBV2 and J usage is TRBJ2-7; D is perhaps TRBD2 (6 bases). Sample: CD4+ or CD8+ T cells sorted from blood, taken in a trial of the OX40 agonist ivuxolimab. CDR3 residues: CASPTPGLQSHEQYF. CDR3 coding DNA: TGTGCCAGCCCGACCCCGGGACTTCAATCCCACGAGCAGTACTTC.